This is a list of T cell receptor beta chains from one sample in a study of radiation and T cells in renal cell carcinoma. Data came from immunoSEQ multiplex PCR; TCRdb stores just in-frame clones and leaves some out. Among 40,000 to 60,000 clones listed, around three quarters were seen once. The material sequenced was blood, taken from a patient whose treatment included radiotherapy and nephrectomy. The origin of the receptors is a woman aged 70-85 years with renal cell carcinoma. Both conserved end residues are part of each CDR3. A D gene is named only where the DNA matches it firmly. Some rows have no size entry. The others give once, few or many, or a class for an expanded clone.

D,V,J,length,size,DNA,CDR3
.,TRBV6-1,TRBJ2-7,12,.,TGTGCCAGCGACGGAGGCTCCTACGAGCAGTACTTC,CASDGGSYEQYF
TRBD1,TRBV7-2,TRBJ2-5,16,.,TGTGCCAGCAGCTTTAAGGACAGGGGGGTCGGAGAGACCCAGTACTTC,CASSFKDRGVGETQYF
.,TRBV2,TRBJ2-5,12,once,TGTGCCAAGGGACGGGAACAAGAGACCCAGTACTTC,CAKGREQETQYF
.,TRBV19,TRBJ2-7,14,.,TGTGCCAGTAGTCCATATCAGGGGTACTACGAGCAGTACTTC,CASSPYQGYYEQYF
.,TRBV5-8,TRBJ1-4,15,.,TGTGCCAGCAGCTTGTTGGGGGTGGTTAATGAAAAACTGTTTTTT,CASSLLGVVNEKLFF
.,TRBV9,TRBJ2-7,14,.,TGTGCCAGCAGCGTAGTTGCGTCCTCTTCTGAGCAGTACTTC,CASSVVASSSEQYF
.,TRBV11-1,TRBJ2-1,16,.,TGTGCCAGCAGGTCCGGACAGTCTCTCTCCTACAATGAGCAGTTCTTC,CASRSGQSLSYNEQFF
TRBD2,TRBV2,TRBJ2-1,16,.,TGTGCCAGCAGCGCCCGGACTAGCGGGGGGCGAAATGAGCAGTTCTTC,CASSARTSGGRNEQFF
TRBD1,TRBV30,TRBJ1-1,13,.,TGTGCCTGGAGCCGCCAGGGGGGCACTGAAGCTTTCTTT,CAWSRQGGTEAFF
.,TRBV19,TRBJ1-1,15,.,TGTGCCAGTAGTCTACTATGGACCGAGAACACTGAAGCTTTCTTT,CASSLLWTENTEAFF
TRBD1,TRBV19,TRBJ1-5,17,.,TGTGCCAGTAGTATCTTTGGGCTGGACAGGGTGTCCCAGCCCCAGCATTTT,CASSIFGLDRVSQPQHF
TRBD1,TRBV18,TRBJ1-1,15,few,TGTGCCAGCTCACCAACGGGACAGGGCCTCACTGAAGCTTTCTTT,CASSPTGQGLTEAFF
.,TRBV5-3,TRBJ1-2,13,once,TGTGCCAGCAGCTTAGTTGATAACTATGGCTACACCTTC,CASSLVDNYGYTF
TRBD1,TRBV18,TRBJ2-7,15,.,TGTGCCAGCTCGGCCGGACAGGGAATAACCTACGAGCAGTACTTC,CASSAGQGITYEQYF
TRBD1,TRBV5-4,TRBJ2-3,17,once,TGTGCCAGCAGCTCACAAAGCGGGACAGGGGGCACAGATACGCAGTATTTT,CASSSQSGTGGTDTQYF
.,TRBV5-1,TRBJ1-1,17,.,TGCGCCAGCAGCTTGGGGAATTTCGGGTACACGAACACTGAAGCTTTCTTT,CASSLGNFGYTNTEAFF
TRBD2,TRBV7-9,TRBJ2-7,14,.,TGTGCCAGCAGCTTAGCGGGAGGGCCCTACGAGCAGTACTTC,CASSLAGGPYEQYF
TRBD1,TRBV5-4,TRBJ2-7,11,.,TGTGCCAGCAGCTTCAGGGGGGAGCAGTACTTC,CASSFRGEQYF
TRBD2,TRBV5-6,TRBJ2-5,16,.,TGTGCCAGCAGCTTAAAGGGACTAGCGCTTCATGAGACCCAGTACTTC,CASSLKGLALHETQYF
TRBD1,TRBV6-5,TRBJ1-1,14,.,TGTGCCAGCAGTTACTCGGCTCAGACAGGGGATGCTTTCTTT,CASSYSAQTGDAFF
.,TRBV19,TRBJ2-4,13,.,TGTGCCAGTAGTGAGGGCAGAGTAAACATTCAGTACTTC,CASSEGRVNIQYF
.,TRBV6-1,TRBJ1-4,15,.,TGTGCCAGCAGTGAAGCTAAGGGGCAACGGGAAAAACTGTTTTTT,CASSEAKGQREKLFF
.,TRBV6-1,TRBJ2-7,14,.,TGTGCCACGCGAGACCCGGGGACTCCCTACGAGCAGTACTTC,CATRDPGTPYEQYF
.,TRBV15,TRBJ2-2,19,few,TGTGCCACCAGCAGAGATAGGCAGGGGTCATTCCCCGTGGGCGGGGAGCTGTTTTTT,CATSRDRQGSFPVGGELFF
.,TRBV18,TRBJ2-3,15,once,TGTGCCAGCTCACCAAGGACAGAGAGCACAGATACGCAGTATTTT,CASSPRTESTDTQYF
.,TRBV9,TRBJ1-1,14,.,TGTGCCAGCAGCTCCGGGCTCCTGAACACTGAAGCTTTCTTT,CASSSGLLNTEAFF
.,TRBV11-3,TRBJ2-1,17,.,TGTGCCAGCAGCTTCGGGGAGGGAAGGGGGAAATACAATGAGCAGTTCTTC,CASSFGEGRGKYNEQFF
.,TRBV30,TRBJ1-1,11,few,TGTGCCTGGAGTTCGGTATTTGGTGCTTTCTTT,CAWSSVFGAFF
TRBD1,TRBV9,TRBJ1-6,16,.,TGTGCCAGCAGTCCCGGGACAGGGGTCCCTAATTCACCCCTCCACTTT,CASSPGTGVPNSPLHF
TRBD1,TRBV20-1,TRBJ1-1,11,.,TGCAGTGCTAGAATAAACAGGGGAGCTTTCTTT,CSARINRGAFF
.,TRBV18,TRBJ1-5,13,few,TGTGCCAGCTCACCAGGGATCAATCAGCCCCAGCATTTT,CASSPGINQPQHF
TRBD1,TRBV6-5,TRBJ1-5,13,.,TGTGCCAGCAGCCAGGGGGAGGTCCAGCCCCAGCATTTT,CASSQGEVQPQHF
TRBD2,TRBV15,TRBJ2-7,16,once,TGTGCCACCAGCAGAGGCACTAGCGGGAGGGGGTACGAGCAGTACTTC,CATSRGTSGRGYEQYF
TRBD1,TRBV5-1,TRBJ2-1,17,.,TGCGCCAGCAGCTGGCCTTCAATAGGGGACAGGATGGATGAGCAGTTCTTC,CASSWPSIGDRMDEQFF
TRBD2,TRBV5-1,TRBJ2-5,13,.,TGCGCCAGCAGACCCCGGGGGGGTGAGACCCAGTACTTC,CASRPRGGETQYF
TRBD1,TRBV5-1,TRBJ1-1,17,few,TGCGCCAGCAGCTTGGCCGGGACAGGGGGCCCCAACACTGAAGCTTTCTTT,CASSLAGTGGPNTEAFF
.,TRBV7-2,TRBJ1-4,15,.,TGTGCCAGCAGCTTAGATTATTCCAGGGCTGAAAAACTGTTTTTT,CASSLDYSRAEKLFF
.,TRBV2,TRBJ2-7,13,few,TGTGCCAGCAGTGAAGTATTGGACTACGAGCAGTACTTC,CASSEVLDYEQYF
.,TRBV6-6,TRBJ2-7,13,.,TGTGCCAGCAGTTACTCGCCCGTCCACGAGCAGTACTTC,CASSYSPVHEQYF
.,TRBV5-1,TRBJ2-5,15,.,TGCGCCAGCAGTTCGGAGGGCTCCCAGGCGGAGACCCAGTACTTC,CASSSEGSQAETQYF
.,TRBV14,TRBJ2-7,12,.,TGTGCCAGCAGCCCTCCTAGCTACGAGCAGTACTTC,CASSPPSYEQYF
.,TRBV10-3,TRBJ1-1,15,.,TGTGCCATCAAGGCGGATCGGCCGCAGAACACTGAAGCTTTCTTT,CAIKADRPQNTEAFF